This entry features one T cell receptor beta chain sequence. These data are taken from a study of cytomegalovirus exposure and HLA in healthy donors. Vbeta (60) and Jbeta (13) primers were used in the PCR. Authors' data handling: Some 12 million shared chains were among the roughly 80 million unique TCR beta chains that a later analysis counted. The table came from immunoSEQ multiplex PCR; TCRdb's copy has only in-frame clones and leaves some out. The DNA gave D and trimming, while V, J and clone size come from that table. The table lists some 110,000 clones, over 60% of them singletons, with 4% to 5.5% in the top ten. Samples came from healthy bone marrow donors. This CDR3 is built from 14 residues. The V and J ends lost 3 bases and 5 bases respectively, with 15 bases between them. CDR1 and CDR2 from the germline V gene are SGHNT and YYREEE (reference sequence).

The receptor was derived from a man aged 25-40 years in good health and CMV-seropositive. The sequencing input was PBMCs. The rearrangement uses TRBV5-4 and TRBJ2-7, with D possibly matching TRBD2 (6 bases). As DNA, the CDR3 is TGTGCCAGCAGCTGGGACCCGGAGGGGAACGAGCAGTACTTC. This translates into CASSWDPEGNEQYF.